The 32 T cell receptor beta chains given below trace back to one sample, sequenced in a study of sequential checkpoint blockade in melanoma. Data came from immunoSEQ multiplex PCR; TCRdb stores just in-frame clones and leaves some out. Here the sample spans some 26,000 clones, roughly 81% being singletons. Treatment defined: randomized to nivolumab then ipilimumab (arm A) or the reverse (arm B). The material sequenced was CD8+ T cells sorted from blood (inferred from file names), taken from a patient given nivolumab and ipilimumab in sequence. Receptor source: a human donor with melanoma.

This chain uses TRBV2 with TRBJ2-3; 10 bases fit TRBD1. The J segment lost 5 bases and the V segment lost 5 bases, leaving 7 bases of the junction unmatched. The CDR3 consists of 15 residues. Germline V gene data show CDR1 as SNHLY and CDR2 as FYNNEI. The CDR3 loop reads CASSLLRDRGDTQYF. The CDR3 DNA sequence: TGTGCCAGCAGTCTTCTCCGGGACAGGGGAGATACGCAGTATTTT.

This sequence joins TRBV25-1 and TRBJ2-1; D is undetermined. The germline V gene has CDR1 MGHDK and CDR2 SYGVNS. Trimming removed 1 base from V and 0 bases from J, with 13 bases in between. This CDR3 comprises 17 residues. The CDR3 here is CASSESWRRSSYNEQFF. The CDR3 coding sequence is TGTGCCAGCAGTGAATCCTGGCGCCGGAGCTCCTACAATGAGCAGTTCTTC.

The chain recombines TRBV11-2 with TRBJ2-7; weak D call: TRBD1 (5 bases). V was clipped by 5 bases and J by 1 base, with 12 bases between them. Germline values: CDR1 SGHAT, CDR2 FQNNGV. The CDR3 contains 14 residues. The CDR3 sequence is CASSGTGGSYEQYF. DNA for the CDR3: TGTGCCAGCAGCGGTACAGGTGGGTCCTACGAGCAGTACTTC.

The CDR3 sequence is CASSVTKTGRDGANVLTF. The CDR3 DNA sequence: TGTGCCAGCAGCGTAACTAAGACAGGGCGTGACGGGGCCAACGTCCTGACTTTC. The chain uses TRBV9 and TRBJ2-6; TRBD1 agrees at 7 bases. The germline CDR1 and CDR2 sequences are SGDLS and YYNGEE. The CDR3 loop spans 18 amino acids. J lost 4 bases, V lost 1 base, and 11 bases had no gene match.

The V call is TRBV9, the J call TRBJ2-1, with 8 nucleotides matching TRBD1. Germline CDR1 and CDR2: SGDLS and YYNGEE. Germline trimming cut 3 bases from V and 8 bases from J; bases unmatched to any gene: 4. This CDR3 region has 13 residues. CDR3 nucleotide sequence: TGTGCCAGCAGCGGACAGGGGCACGATGAGCAGTTCTTC. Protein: CASSGQGHDEQFF.

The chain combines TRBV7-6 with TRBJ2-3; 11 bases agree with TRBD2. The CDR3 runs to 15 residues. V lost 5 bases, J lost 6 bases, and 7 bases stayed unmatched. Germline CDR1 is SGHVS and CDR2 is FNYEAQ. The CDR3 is CASSRTSGRADTQYF. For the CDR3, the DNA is TGTGCCAGCAGCCGTACTAGCGGGAGAGCGGATACGCAGTATTTT.

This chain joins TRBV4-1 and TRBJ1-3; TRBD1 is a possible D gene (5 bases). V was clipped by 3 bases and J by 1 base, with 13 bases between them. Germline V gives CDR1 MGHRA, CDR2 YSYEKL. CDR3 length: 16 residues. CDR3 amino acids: CASSHAQGLSGNTIYF. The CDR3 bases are TGCGCCAGCAGCCACGCTCAGGGACTGTCTGGAAACACCATATATTTT.

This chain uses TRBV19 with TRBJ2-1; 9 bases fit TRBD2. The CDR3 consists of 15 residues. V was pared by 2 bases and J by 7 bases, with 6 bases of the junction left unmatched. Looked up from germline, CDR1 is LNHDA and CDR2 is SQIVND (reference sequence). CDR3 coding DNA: TGTGCCAGTAGTATAACGGCGGGAGGGCCGAATGAGCAGTTCTTC. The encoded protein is CASSITAGGPNEQFF.

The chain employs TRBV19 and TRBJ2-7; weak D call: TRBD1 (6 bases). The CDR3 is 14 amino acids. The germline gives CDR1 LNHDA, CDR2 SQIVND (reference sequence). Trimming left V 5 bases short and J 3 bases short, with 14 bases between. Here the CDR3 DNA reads TGTGCCAGTAGTCCGACGACAGGTAGCTACGAGCAGTACTTC. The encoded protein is CASSPTTGSYEQYF.

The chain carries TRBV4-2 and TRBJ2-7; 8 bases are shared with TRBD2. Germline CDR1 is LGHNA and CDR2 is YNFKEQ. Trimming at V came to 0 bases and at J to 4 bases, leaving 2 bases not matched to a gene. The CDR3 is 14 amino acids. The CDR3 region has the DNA TGTGCCAGCAGCCAAGACGGGGGGGGGTACGAGCAGTACTTC. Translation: CASSQDGGGYEQYF.

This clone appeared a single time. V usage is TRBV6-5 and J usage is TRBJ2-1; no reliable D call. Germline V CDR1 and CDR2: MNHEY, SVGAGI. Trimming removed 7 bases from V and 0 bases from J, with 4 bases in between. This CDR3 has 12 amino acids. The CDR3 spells CASMSSYNEQFF. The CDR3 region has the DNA TGTGCCAGCATGAGCTCCTACAATGAGCAGTTCTTC.

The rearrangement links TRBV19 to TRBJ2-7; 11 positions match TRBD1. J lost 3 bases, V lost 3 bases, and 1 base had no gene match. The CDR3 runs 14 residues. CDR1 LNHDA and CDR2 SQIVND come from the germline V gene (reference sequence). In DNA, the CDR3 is TGTGCCAGTAGTATCGGGACAGGGGGCTACGAGCAGTACTTC. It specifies CASSIGTGGYEQYF.

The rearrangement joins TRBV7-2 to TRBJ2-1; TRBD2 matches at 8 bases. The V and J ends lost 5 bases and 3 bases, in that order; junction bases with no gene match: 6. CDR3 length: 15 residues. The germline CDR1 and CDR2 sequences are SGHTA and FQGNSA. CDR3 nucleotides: TGTGCCAGCAGCGCCGTTAGCGGGAACTACAATGAGCAGTTCTTC. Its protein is CASSAVSGNYNEQFF.

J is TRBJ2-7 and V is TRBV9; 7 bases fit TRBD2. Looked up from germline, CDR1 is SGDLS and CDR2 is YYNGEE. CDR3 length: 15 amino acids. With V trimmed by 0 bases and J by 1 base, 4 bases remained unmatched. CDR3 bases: TGTGCCAGCAGCGTAGGTGCTAGCGGATCCTACGAGCAGTACTTC. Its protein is CASSVGASGSYEQYF.

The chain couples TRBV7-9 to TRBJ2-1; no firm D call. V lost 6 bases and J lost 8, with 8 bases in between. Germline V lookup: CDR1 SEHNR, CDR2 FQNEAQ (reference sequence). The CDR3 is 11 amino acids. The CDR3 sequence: CASSARYEQFF. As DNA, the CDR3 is TGTGCCAGCAGTGCTAGGTATGAGCAGTTCTTC.

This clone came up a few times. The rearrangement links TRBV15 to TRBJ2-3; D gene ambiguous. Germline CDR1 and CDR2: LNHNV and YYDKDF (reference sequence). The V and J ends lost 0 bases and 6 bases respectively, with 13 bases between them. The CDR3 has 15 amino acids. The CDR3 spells CATSREVIEVDTQYF. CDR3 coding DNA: TGTGCCACCAGCAGAGAGGTAATTGAGGTGGATACGCAGTATTTT. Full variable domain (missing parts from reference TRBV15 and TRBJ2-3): DAMVIQNPRYQVTQFGKPVTLSCSQTLNHNVMYWYQQKSSQAPKLLFHYYDKDFNNEADTPDNFQSRRPNTSFCFLDIRSPGLGDTAMYLCATSREVIEVDTQYFGPGTRLTVL.

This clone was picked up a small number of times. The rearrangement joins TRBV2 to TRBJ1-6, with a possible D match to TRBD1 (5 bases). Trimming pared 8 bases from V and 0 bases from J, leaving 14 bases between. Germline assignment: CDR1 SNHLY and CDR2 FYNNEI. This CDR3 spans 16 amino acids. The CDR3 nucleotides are TGTGCCAGCTGTTTAGGGGCGAGCTCCTATAATTCACCCCTCCACTTT. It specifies CASCLGASSYNSPLHF.

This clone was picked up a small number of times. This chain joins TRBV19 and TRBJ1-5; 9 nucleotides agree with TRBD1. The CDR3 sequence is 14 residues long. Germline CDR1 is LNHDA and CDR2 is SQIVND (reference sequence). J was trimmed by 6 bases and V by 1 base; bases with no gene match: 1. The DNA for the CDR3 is TGTGCCAGTAGTATAGGGACAGGGGCTCAGCCCCAGCATTTT. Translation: CASSIGTGAQPQHF. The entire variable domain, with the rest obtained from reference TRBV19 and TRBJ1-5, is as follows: DGGITQSPKYLFRKEGQNVTLSCEQNLNHDAMYWYRQDPGQGLRLIYYSQIVNDFQKGDIAEGYSVSREKKESFPLTVTSAQKNPTAFYLCASSIGTGAQPQHFGDGTRLSIL.

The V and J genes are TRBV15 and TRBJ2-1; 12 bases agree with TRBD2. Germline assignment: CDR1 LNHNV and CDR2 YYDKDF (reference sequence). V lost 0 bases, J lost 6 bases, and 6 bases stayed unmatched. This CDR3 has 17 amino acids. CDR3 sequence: CATSRDQGLAGLNEQFF. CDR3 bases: TGTGCCACCAGCAGAGATCAGGGACTAGCGGGCCTCAATGAGCAGTTCTTC.

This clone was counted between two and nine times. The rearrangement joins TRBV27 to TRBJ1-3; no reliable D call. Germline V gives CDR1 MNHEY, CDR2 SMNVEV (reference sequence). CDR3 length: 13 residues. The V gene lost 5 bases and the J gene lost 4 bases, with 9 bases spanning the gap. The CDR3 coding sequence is TGTGCCAGCAGTGTAGGCGGAGGAAACACCATATATTTT. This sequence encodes CASSVGGGNTIYF.

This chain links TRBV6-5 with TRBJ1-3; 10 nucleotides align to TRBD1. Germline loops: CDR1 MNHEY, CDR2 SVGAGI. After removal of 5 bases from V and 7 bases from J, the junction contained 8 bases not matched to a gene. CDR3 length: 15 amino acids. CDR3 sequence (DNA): TGTGCCAGCAGTCCGAGACAGGGGGCGAGGAACACCATATATTTT. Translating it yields CASSPRQGARNTIYF.

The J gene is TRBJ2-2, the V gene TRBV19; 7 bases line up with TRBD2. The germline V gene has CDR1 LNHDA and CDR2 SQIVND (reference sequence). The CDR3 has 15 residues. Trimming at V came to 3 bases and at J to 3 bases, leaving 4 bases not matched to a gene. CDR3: CASSIPGGYTGELFF. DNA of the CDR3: TGTGCCAGTAGTATCCCGGGAGGATACACCGGGGAGCTGTTTTTT. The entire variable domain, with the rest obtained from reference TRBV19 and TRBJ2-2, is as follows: DGGITQSPKYLFRKEGQNVTLSCEQNLNHDAMYWYRQDPGQGLRLIYYSQIVNDFQKGDIAEGYSVSREKKESFPLTVTSAQKNPTAFYLCASSIPGGYTGELFFGEGSRLTVL.

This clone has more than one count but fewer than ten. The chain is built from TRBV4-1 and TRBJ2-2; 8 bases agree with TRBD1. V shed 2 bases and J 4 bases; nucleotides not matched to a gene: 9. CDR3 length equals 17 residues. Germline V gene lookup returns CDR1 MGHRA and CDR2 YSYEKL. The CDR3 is CASSQRAGGRTTGELFF. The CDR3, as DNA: TGCGCCAGCAGCCAAAGGGCAGGGGGCAGGACCACCGGGGAGCTGTTTTTT.

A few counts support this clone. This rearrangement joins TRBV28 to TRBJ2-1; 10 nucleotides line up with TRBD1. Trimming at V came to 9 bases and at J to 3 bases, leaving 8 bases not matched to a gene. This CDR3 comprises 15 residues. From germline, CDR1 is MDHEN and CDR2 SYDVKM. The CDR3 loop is CASGETGGFYNEQFF. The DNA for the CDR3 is TGTGCCAGTGGGGAGACAGGGGGCTTCTACAATGAGCAGTTCTTC.

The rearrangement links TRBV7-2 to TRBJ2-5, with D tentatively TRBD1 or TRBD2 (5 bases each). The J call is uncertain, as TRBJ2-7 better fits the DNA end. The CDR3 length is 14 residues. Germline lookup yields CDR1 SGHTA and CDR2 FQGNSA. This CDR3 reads CASSLVGDSYEQYF. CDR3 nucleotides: TGTGCCAGCAGCTTAGTGGGGGACTCCTACGAGCAGTACTTC.

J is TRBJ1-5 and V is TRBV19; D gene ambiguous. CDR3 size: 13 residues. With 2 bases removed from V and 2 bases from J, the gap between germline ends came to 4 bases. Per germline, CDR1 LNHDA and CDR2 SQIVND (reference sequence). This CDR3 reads CASSITGNQPQHF. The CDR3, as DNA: TGTGCCAGTAGTATAACGGGCAATCAGCCCCAGCATTTT.

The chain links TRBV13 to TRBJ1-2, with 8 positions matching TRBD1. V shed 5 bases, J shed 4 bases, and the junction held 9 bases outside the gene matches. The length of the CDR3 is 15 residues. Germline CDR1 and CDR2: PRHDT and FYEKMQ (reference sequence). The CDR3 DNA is TGTGCCAGCAGCCCCTCCGGGACAGGAGCCTATGGCTACACCTTC. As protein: CASSPSGTGAYGYTF.

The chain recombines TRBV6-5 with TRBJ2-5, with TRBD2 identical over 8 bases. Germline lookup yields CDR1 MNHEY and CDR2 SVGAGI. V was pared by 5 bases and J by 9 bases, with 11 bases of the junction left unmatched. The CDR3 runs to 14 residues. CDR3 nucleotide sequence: TGTGCCAGCAGTCCGACTAGCGCCTCGGGGGCCCAGTACTTC. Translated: CASSPTSASGAQYF.

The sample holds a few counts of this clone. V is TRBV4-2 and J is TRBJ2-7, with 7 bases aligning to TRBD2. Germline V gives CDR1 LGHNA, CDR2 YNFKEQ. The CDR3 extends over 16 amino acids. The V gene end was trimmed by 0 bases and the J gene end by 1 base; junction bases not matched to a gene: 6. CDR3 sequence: CASSQEWTSSSYEQYF. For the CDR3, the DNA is TGTGCCAGCAGCCAAGAATGGACTAGTTCATCCTACGAGCAGTACTTC.

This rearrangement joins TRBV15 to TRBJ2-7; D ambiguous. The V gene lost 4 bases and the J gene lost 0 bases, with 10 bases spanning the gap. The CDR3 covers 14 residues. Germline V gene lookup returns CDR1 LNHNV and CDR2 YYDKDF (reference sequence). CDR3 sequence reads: CATSIAGSSYEQYF. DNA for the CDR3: TGTGCCACCAGCATCGCCGGGTCCTCCTACGAGCAGTACTTC.

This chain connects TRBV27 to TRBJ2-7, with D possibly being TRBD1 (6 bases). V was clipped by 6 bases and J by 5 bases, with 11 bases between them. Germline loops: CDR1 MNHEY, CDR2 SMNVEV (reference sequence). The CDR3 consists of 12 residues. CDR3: CASRRQANEQYF. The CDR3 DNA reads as TGTGCCAGCAGAAGACAGGCGAACGAGCAGTACTTC.

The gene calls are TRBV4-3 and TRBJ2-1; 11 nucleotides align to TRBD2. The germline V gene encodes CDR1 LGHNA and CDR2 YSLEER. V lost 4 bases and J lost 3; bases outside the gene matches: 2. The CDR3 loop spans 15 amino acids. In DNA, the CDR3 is TGCGCCAGCAGCCCAGGGACTAGCGGCTACAATGAGCAGTTCTTC. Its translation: CASSPGTSGYNEQFF.